This T cell receptor (beta chain) came from a study of PD-1 blockade in classical Hodgkin lymphoma. With regard to this clone: Its target is not known.

Points from the study as a whole: According to reports, newly diagnosed patients had lower baseline TCR diversity than healthy donors, and relapsed/refractory patients had lower baseline TCR diversity still. Reasons behind the repertoire differences stay unclear, perhaps disease activity or earlier therapy.

Regarding time point: newly diagnosed, previously untreated cHL patient sample. Researchers report purifying CD4+ T cells from thawed PBMCs by magnetic negative selection. Comparison relied on PBMCs that came from newly diagnosed, untreated classical Hodgkin lymphoma. Using immunoSEQ multiplex PCR, the repertoire was profiled, and TCRdb retains in-frame clones only, with some absent. The sample includes approximately 25,000 clones, 91% of them seen just once. This CDR3 has 12 residues. J gave up 3 bases and V 5 bases, and 4 bases lay outside the gene matches. Per the germline V gene, CDR1 is SQVTM and CDR2 is ANQGSEA.

The rearrangement uses TRBV29-1 and TRBJ2-7, with 7 nucleotides matching TRBD1. The receptor was derived from a human donor with classical Hodgkin lymphoma. Sample: CD4+ T cells from blood. The CDR3 protein is CSVLTGSYEQYF. CDR3 DNA sequence: TGCAGCGTTCTGACAGGGAGCTACGAGCAGTACTTC.